This entry lists 22 T cell receptor beta chains sequenced from one sample in a study of blood T cell repertoires in COVID-19 (TCRdb year 2020). Library preparation employed the immunoSEQ multiplex PCR assay. Sourced from immuneACCESS, this table was stored by TCRdb with only in-frame sequences that have V and J called. A share of the clones is absent; for the studies checked, an unresolved V gene accounts for under half, and the remainder has no known explanation. For this sample there are some 270,000 clones; roughly 86% appear just once. The top ten constitute 1.5% to 2% of the sample. Input material: peripheral blood. These receptors all come from an older woman who had recovered from COVID-19.

This rearrangement joins TRBV3-1 (or the pseudogene TRBV3-2) to TRBJ2-7, with TRBD1 identical over 7 bases. Germline V lookup: CDR1 LGHDT, CDR2 YNNKEL (reference sequence). The CDR3 sequence is 16 residues long. After removal of 8 bases from V and 6 bases from J, the junction contained 19 bases not matched to a gene. CDR3 sequence: CASSEAGGTSVTEQYF. Written as DNA, the CDR3 is TGTGCCAGCTCGGAGGCAGGGGGTACCTCCGTTACCGAGCAGTACTTC.

This clone was counted a single time. This chain connects TRBV3-1 (or the pseudogene TRBV3-2) to TRBJ2-2; 8 positions match TRBD1. The CDR3 has 15 amino acids. With V trimmed by 7 bases and J by 3 bases, 7 bases remained unmatched. Per the germline V gene, CDR1 is LGHDT and CDR2 is YNNKEL (reference sequence). CDR3 loop: CASTAGTGDTGELFF. In nucleotides, the CDR3 is TGTGCCAGCACCGCGGGGACAGGTGACACCGGGGAGCTGTTTTTT.

This chain uses TRBV28 with TRBJ2-7; weak D call: TRBD1 (6 bases). The CDR3 spans 14 residues. Germline V gives CDR1 MDHEN, CDR2 SYDVKM. V lost 5 bases and J 2 bases, leaving 13 bases between the germline ends. The chain's CDR3 is CASSAPGDPYEQYF. Here the CDR3 DNA reads TGTGCCAGCAGTGCCCCAGGGGACCCCTACGAGCAGTACTTC.

J is TRBJ2-6 and V is TRBV19; D is uncertain. Looked up from germline, CDR1 is LNHDA and CDR2 is SQIVND (reference sequence). The CDR3 is 16 amino acids. V lost 2 bases and J lost 2, with 10 bases in between. Written as DNA, the CDR3 is TGTGCCAGTAGTATATCGCGGCTAGCTGGGGCCAACGTCCTGACTTTC. Translating gives CASSISRLAGANVLTF.

The chain carries TRBV7-9 and TRBJ2-5, with 7 bases fitting TRBD1. The germline gives CDR1 SEHNR, CDR2 FQNEAQ (reference sequence). This CDR3 is 15 amino acids long. The junction had 9 bases not matched to a gene; V was cut back by 5 bases and J by 3 bases. The CDR3 loop is CASSTYRGVEETQYF. The CDR3, as DNA: TGTGCCAGCAGCACTTACAGGGGAGTGGAAGAGACCCAGTACTTC.

J is TRBJ2-1 and V is TRBV5-4, with D perhaps TRBD2 (5 bases). V was cut by 0 bases and J by 0 bases, with 10 bases left in between. This CDR3 region has 16 residues. CDR1 is SGHNT, CDR2 YYREEE, per germline (reference sequence). The CDR3 sequence: CASSLELASSYNEQFF. The CDR3 DNA is TGTGCCAGCAGCTTGGAATTAGCGAGCTCCTACAATGAGCAGTTCTTC.

V gene TRBV10-3 combines with J gene TRBJ1-4; 7 nucleotides line up with TRBD1. The germline V gene encodes CDR1 ENHRY and CDR2 SYGVKD. This CDR3 spans 15 amino acids. Germline trimming cut 0 bases from V and 5 bases from J; bases unmatched to any gene: 3. The CDR3 sequence is CAISESGTENEKLFF. The CDR3 DNA follows: TGTGCCATCAGTGAGTCCGGGACAGAAAATGAAAAACTGTTTTTT.

The rearrangement uses TRBV18 and TRBJ1-2; TRBD1 matches 7 bases. The CDR3 is 13 residues long. Germline lookup yields CDR1 KGHSH and CDR2 LQKENI. The trim removed 5 bases at V and 2 bases at J, leaving 2 bases unmatched. The CDR3: CASSTTGNYGYTF. CDR3 DNA: TGTGCCAGCTCAACGACAGGGAACTATGGCTACACCTTC.

CDR3 in DNA: TGTGCCAGCAGCTTGGGAATAGCGGGCACAGATACGCAGTATTTT. Translation: CASSLGIAGTDTQYF. This sequence joins TRBV5-4 and TRBJ2-3, with a weak D call TRBD2 (6 bases). V was clipped by 0 bases and J by 1 base, with 9 bases between them. Germline V CDR1 and CDR2: SGHNT, YYREEE (reference sequence). CDR3 length: 15 residues.

This clone was detected a few times. This sequence joins TRBV5-5 and TRBJ2-3; TRBD2 agrees at 9 bases. Germline V gives CDR1 SGHKS, CDR2 YYEKEE (reference sequence). The CDR3 totals 15 residues. Trimming at V came to 7 bases and at J to 3 bases, leaving 9 bases not matched to a gene. CDR3 amino acids: CASRQGGGATDTQYF. CDR3 DNA: TGTGCCAGCCGCCAGGGCGGGGGGGCGACAGATACGCAGTATTTT.

V usage is TRBV19 and J usage is TRBJ1-2; weak D call: TRBD1 (6 bases). The CDR3 length is 15 residues. CDR1 is LNHDA, CDR2 SQIVND, per germline (reference sequence). Trimming left V 7 bases short and J 0 bases short, with 15 bases between. Here the CDR3 DNA reads TGTGCCAGTAACTCCCCGGGGGGCCCTAACTATGGCTACACCTTC. It translates to CASNSPGGPNYGYTF.

This clone was recorded only once. The V and J genes are TRBV4-3 and TRBJ1-4; no clear D. The V gene lost 3 bases and the J gene lost 8 bases, with 19 bases spanning the gap. This CDR3 is 16 amino acids long. The germline V gene has CDR1 LGHNA and CDR2 YSLEER. This CDR3 reads CASSHAIGGRGEKLFF. As DNA, the CDR3 is TGCGCCAGCAGCCACGCCATCGGAGGACGGGGAGAAAAACTGTTTTTT.

The rearrangement uses TRBV24-1 and TRBJ2-3; 9 nucleotides match TRBD2. The CDR3 has 18 amino acids. The germline V gene encodes CDR1 KGHDR and CDR2 SFDVKD. The V segment lost 1 base and the J segment 5 bases; nucleotides outside the gene matches: 12. The CDR3 protein is CATSDLSGGSYPLDTQYF. CDR3 DNA: TGTGCCACCAGTGATTTAAGCGGGGGGAGTTACCCGTTAGATACGCAGTATTTT.

This clone was observed a few times. CDR3 loop: CASSPEGVNYGYTF. CDR3 coding DNA: TGTGCCAGCTCACCCGAGGGGGTCAACTATGGCTACACCTTC. V usage is TRBV18 and J usage is TRBJ1-2; possibly TRBD1 for D (6 bases). The CDR3 extends over 14 amino acids. V was trimmed by 3 bases and J by 2 bases, leaving 10 bases between them. CDR1 is KGHSH, CDR2 LQKENI, per germline.

The rearrangement uses TRBV7-8 and TRBJ1-6; 8 bases align to TRBD1. Germline lookup yields CDR1 SGHVS and CDR2 FQNEAQ. The CDR3 is 15 residues long. V trimming: 3 bases; J trimming: 10 bases; junction bases outside the gene matches: 8. The CDR3 here is CASSFSGQGDSPLHF. The DNA for the CDR3 is TGTGCCAGCAGCTTCTCTGGACAGGGAGACTCACCCCTCCACTTT.

The CDR3 coding sequence is TGTGCCAGCAGTTGGAGCAGAGCTGAGCAGTTCTTC. Its translation: CASSWSRAEQFF. The chain has TRBV7-3 and TRBJ2-1; D is uncertain. The CDR3 has 12 amino acids. V was cut by 6 bases and J by 9 bases, with 12 bases left in between. CDR1 is SGHTA, CDR2 FQGTGA, per germline.

The chain joins TRBV7-2 to TRBJ2-2; 9 bases are a match to TRBD1. The CDR3 has 16 amino acids. J was trimmed by 5 bases and V by 3 bases; bases with no gene match: 7. Per the germline V gene, CDR1 is SGHTA and CDR2 is FQGNSA. The CDR3 coding sequence is TGTGCCAGCAGCTTGCGTCGACAGGGGGGGACCGGGGAGCTGTTTTTT. Translated: CASSLRRQGGTGELFF.

V gene TRBV11-3 combines with J gene TRBJ2-5; 7 positions match TRBD1. CDR3 length: 13 residues. The trim removed 3 bases at V and 11 bases at J, leaving 9 bases unmatched. Germline CDR1 is SGHNT and CDR2 is YENEEA. DNA for the CDR3: TGTGCCAGCAGCTTGATGACAGGGAACGTGCAGTACTTC. It encodes CASSLMTGNVQYF.

This chain joins TRBV6-5 and TRBJ1-3; no definite D call. The V gene lost 0 bases and the J gene lost 3 bases, with 9 bases spanning the gap. The CDR3 totals 15 residues. Per germline, CDR1 MNHEY and CDR2 SVGAGI. The CDR3 loop reads CASSYSRQSGNTIYF. The CDR3 coding sequence is TGTGCCAGCAGTTACTCGAGGCAGAGTGGAAACACCATATATTTT.

The chain employs TRBV5-1 and TRBJ2-7, with a tentative D call TRBD2 (6 bases). In germline, CDR1 is SGHRS, CDR2 YFSETQ. V shed 4 bases and J shed 5 bases, with 22 bases lying between them. The CDR3 sequence is 16 residues long. The CDR3 DNA reads TGCGCCAGCAGCCCTCCGCGGGGTGGGGACCCCAACGAGCAGTACTTC. Translated: CASSPPRGGDPNEQYF. The entire variable domain, with the rest obtained from reference TRBV5-1 and TRBJ2-7, is as follows: KAGVTQTPRYLIKTRGQQVTLSCSPISGHRSVSWYQQTPGQGLQFLFEYFSETQRNKGNFPGRFSGRQFSNSRSEMNVSTLELGDSALYLCASSPPRGGDPNEQYFGPGTRLTVT.

The sample holds one count of this clone. The chain has TRBV7-9 and TRBJ1-6; TRBD1 aligns across 10 bases. Germline V gene data show CDR1 as SEHNR and CDR2 as FQNEAQ (reference sequence). J lost 8 bases, V lost 2 bases, and 3 bases had no gene match. The CDR3 has 15 amino acids. The CDR3 reads CASSLMGQGYSPLHF. The CDR3 DNA sequence: TGTGCCAGCAGCTTAATGGGACAGGGGTATTCACCCCTCCACTTT.

The chain recombines TRBV4-2 with TRBJ2-7; TRBD2 agrees at 10 bases. V lost 0 bases to trimming and J lost 2 bases; unmatched junction nucleotides: 10. CDR3 length: 18 amino acids. In germline, CDR1 is LGHNA, CDR2 YNFKEQ. CDR3 nucleotide sequence: TGTGCCAGCAGCCAAGAGTTAGCGGGGGGCCGTCGTACCTACGAGCAGTACTTC. It translates to CASSQELAGGRRTYEQYF.